These 23 T cell receptor beta chains originate from one sample sequenced in a study of cytotoxic CD8 clonotypes in ibrutinib-treated CLL. Profiling relied on immunoSEQ multiplex PCR, and the TCRdb table lists in-frame clones only, not all of them. The table lists under 30,000 clones, approximately 80% of them singletons. The sample here was PBMCs, taken after 36 months of ibrutinib treatment. The receptors shown here come from a human donor with chronic lymphocytic leukemia.

The CDR3 DNA reads as TGTGCCAGCAGCCTACCGACCCGACAGGGAAATGGCTACACCTTC. Protein: CASSLPTRQGNGYTF. This sequence joins TRBV7-9 and TRBJ1-2, with 7 nucleotides matching TRBD1. Looked up from germline, CDR1 is SEHNR and CDR2 is FQNEAQ (reference sequence). The CDR3 is 15 amino acids. V lost 5 bases to trimming and J lost 6 bases; unmatched junction nucleotides: 12.

The gene calls are TRBV30 and TRBJ2-5; D possibly corresponds to TRBD1 (5 bases). The CDR3 has 15 amino acids. Trimming removed 2 bases from V and 4 bases from J, with 17 bases in between. Germline-derived CDR1 and CDR2 are GTSNPN and SVGIG (reference sequence). CDR3 DNA: TGTGCCTGGAGTCTGGACACCCAACCCCGAGAGACCCAGTACTTC. Translation: CAWSLDTQPRETQYF.

The rearrangement joins TRBV7-9 to TRBJ2-3; TRBD2 might be the D (7 bases). The CDR3 contains 15 residues. Trimming cost V 1 base and J 5 bases, with 13 bases left between them. Germline V gives CDR1 SEHNR, CDR2 FQNEAQ (reference sequence). CDR3 in DNA: TGTGCCAGCAGCTTAGGGGGGGGGCCACGAGATACGCAGTATTTT. This encodes CASSLGGGPRDTQYF.

The rearrangement links TRBV15 to TRBJ2-1; 10 bases are a match to TRBD2. This CDR3 has 16 residues. After removal of 3 bases from V and 5 bases from J, the junction contained 7 bases not matched to a gene. CDR1 and CDR2 from the germline V gene are LNHNV and YYDKDF (reference sequence). In DNA form, the CDR3 reads TGTGCCACCAGCAGCTTTACTAGCGGGGCAAACAATGAGCAGTTCTTC. Translation gives CATSSFTSGANNEQFF.

As regards this clone: Germline is not matched at one junction end, which may reflect a read error. The genes are TRBV5-4 and TRBJ2-3, with D perhaps TRBD2 (6 bases). The CDR3 has 16 amino acids. CDR1 and CDR2 (germline): SGHNT, YYREEE (reference sequence). The CDR3 bases are TGTGCCAGCAGCTTGGAACTAGGCGGGACTTCCAGAAGGGCAGATTTT. It yields the protein CASSLELGGTSRRADF.

This chain uses TRBV9 with TRBJ2-2; D unclear. The CDR3 loop spans 18 amino acids. V shed 4 bases and J shed 1 base, with 20 bases lying between them. Germline V gene data show CDR1 as SGDLS and CDR2 as YYNGEE. In DNA, the CDR3 is TGTGCCAGCAGCCCCCGGGCCCCGTCCCTGGGGAACACCGGGGAGCTGTTTTTT. Translating gives CASSPRAPSLGNTGELFF.

The table lists this clone with a few counts. CDR3: CASSSLRQPQHF. The CDR3 DNA is TGTGCCAGCAGCTCCCTCCGGCAGCCCCAGCATTTT. The chain couples TRBV7-8 to TRBJ1-5; D unclear. The CDR3 runs 12 residues. V shed 4 bases and J shed 7 bases, with 8 bases lying between them. Germline V lookup: CDR1 SGHVS, CDR2 FQNEAQ.

This clone was recorded only once. This chain connects TRBV2 to TRBJ2-7; no clear D gene. The CDR3 contains 14 residues. CDR1 is SNHLY, CDR2 FYNNEI, per germline. V was trimmed by 4 bases and J by 4 bases, leaving 14 bases between them. The CDR3 reads CASSAETDTYEQYF. As DNA, the CDR3 is TGTGCCAGCAGTGCCGAGACTGATACATACGAGCAGTACTTC.

V is TRBV4-1 and J is TRBJ2-7, with D unresolved. Germline V gene data show CDR1 as MGHRA and CDR2 as YSYEKL. The CDR3 spans 14 residues. Trimming took off 0 bases at V and 4 bases at J, with 10 bases between the two ends. CDR3 protein: CASSQDLGFYEQYF. As DNA, the CDR3 is TGCGCCAGCAGCCAAGATCTGGGCTTTTACGAGCAGTACTTC.

V gene TRBV29-1 combines with J gene TRBJ1-2; perhaps TRBD1 as D (5 bases). Trimming cost V 7 bases and J 0 bases, with 18 bases left between them. There are 15 residues in the CDR3. Germline V lookup: CDR1 SQVTM, CDR2 ANQGSEA. CDR3 loop: CSAWDYLAANYGYTF. CDR3 in DNA: TGCAGCGCCTGGGACTACCTAGCGGCTAACTATGGCTACACCTTC.

V is TRBV7-3 and J is TRBJ2-1, with D unresolved. Trimming stripped 5 bases from V and 6 bases from J, with 8 bases between. The CDR3 runs 12 residues. CDR1 is SGHTA, CDR2 FQGTGA, per germline. Written as DNA, the CDR3 is TGTGCCAGCAGCATAGGTACCAATGAGCAGTTCTTC. It yields the protein CASSIGTNEQFF.

V usage is TRBV18 and J usage is TRBJ2-5, with D possibly TRBD2 on 6 matching bases. Germline CDR1 is KGHSH and CDR2 is LQKENI. The CDR3 spans 14 residues. Trimming took off 1 base at V and 1 base at J, with 7 bases between the two ends. The CDR3: CASSPRGVQETQYF. The CDR3, as DNA: TGTGCCAGCTCACCACGGGGGGTCCAAGAGACCCAGTACTTC. Variable domain in full (rest from reference TRBV18 and TRBJ2-5): NAGVMQNPRHLVRRRGQEARLRCSPMKGHSHVYWYRQLPEEGLKFMVYLQKENIIDESGMPKERFSAEFPKEGPSILRIQQVVRGDSAAYFCASSPRGVQETQYFGPGTRLLVL.

This clone was picked up a small number of times. This chain uses TRBV19 with TRBJ2-1; D not resolved. This CDR3 has 13 amino acids. CDR1 is LNHDA and CDR2 is SQIVND in the germline V gene (reference sequence). V dropped 2 bases and J dropped 2 bases, with 4 bases sitting between them. The DNA of the CDR3 is TGTGCCAGTAGTATACGAGCCTACAATGAGCAGTTCTTC. Encoded protein: CASSIRAYNEQFF.

This clone was counted between two and nine times. The chain recombines TRBV10-3 with TRBJ2-1; D is perhaps TRBD1 (6 bases). Per the germline V gene, CDR1 is ENHRY and CDR2 is SYGVKD. The V end was cut by 0 bases, the J end by 0 bases, with 21 bases between. The CDR3 is 20 residues long. The CDR3, as DNA: TGTGCCATCAGTGAGTCCCCATGGGGTTTTGACAGGACCTCCTACAATGAGCAGTTCTTC. This translates into CAISESPWGFDRTSYNEQFF.

This clone has only a few counts. The chain has TRBV25-1 and TRBJ2-4; D is undetermined. V was cut by 6 bases and J by 12 bases, with 18 bases left in between. The germline V gene has CDR1 MGHDK and CDR2 SYGVNS. The CDR3 sequence is 13 residues long. CDR3 amino acids: CASSLGGSWDQYF. Here the CDR3 DNA reads TGTGCCAGCAGCCTGGGCGGCAGTTGGGATCAGTACTTC.

The chain has TRBV6-1 and TRBJ2-5; 11 bases align to TRBD2. There are 14 residues in the CDR3. V lost 4 bases, J lost 7 bases, and 5 bases stayed unmatched. Germline loops: CDR1 MNHNS, CDR2 SASEGT. In DNA, the CDR3 is TGTGCCAGCAGTGTCAATAGCGGGGGGGGGACCCAGTACTTC. It codes for CASSVNSGGGTQYF.

In this sample, this clone turned up once. The same CDR3 arises from other DNA sequences in this sample as well. This chain uses TRBV4-2 with TRBJ2-2, with a possible D match to TRBD2 (6 bases). Trimming shortened V by 3 bases and J by 3 bases, and 17 bases separated the two germline ends. Germline V CDR1 and CDR2: LGHNA, YNFKEQ. This CDR3 spans 17 amino acids. The CDR3 reads CASSHGVGGADTGELFF. For the CDR3, the DNA is TGTGCCAGCAGCCATGGTGTCGGGGGAGCGGACACCGGGGAGCTGTTTTTT.

The rearrangement joins TRBV18 to TRBJ1-1; no firm D call. This CDR3 is built from 13 residues. Germline lookup yields CDR1 KGHSH and CDR2 LQKENI. The germline V and J ends were trimmed by 4 bases and 1 base, with 7 bases remaining between them. CDR3 loop: CASSLTKNTEAFF. CDR3 bases: TGTGCCAGCTCACTTACAAAGAACACTGAAGCTTTCTTT.

DNA of the CDR3: TGTGCCAGCAGCCATCAGGGGGGATCCTACAATGAGCAGTTCTTC. Residues: CASSHQGGSYNEQFF. V usage is TRBV9 and J usage is TRBJ2-1; possibly TRBD1 for D (7 bases). This CDR3 contains 15 residues. Trimming cost V 4 bases and J 1 base, with 12 bases left between them. The germline gives CDR1 SGDLS, CDR2 YYNGEE.

The V and J genes are TRBV6-5 and TRBJ2-7, with 9 bases lining up with TRBD1. V was clipped by 7 bases and J by 4 bases; unmatched bases: 5. This CDR3 is built from 13 residues. Germline assignment: CDR1 MNHEY and CDR2 SVGAGI. The CDR3 protein is CASTSTGGYEQYF. In DNA form, the CDR3 reads TGTGCCAGCACCTCGACAGGGGGGTACGAGCAGTACTTC.

The V gene is TRBV6-5, the J gene TRBJ1-1; weak D call: TRBD1 (5 bases). V gave up 0 bases and J gave up 11 bases, with 13 bases separating them. Germline CDR1 and CDR2: MNHEY and SVGAGI. The CDR3 has 13 amino acids. The CDR3 sequence is CASSYSMGVVAFF. Written as DNA, the CDR3 is TGTGCCAGCAGTTACTCAATGGGGGTGGTTGCTTTCTTT.

This chain uses TRBV4-3 with TRBJ1-5, with a weak D call TRBD1 (6 bases). Between the trimmed V and J ends, which lost 1 base and 7 bases, there was a span of 11 bases. The germline gives CDR1 LGHNA, CDR2 YSLEER. The length of the CDR3 is 14 residues. CDR3 nucleotide sequence: TGCGCCAGCAGCCAAGTTTTGGGGGCACAGCCCCAGCATTTT. The encoded protein is CASSQVLGAQPQHF.

This clone was picked up a small number of times. V is TRBV4-1 and J is TRBJ1-2; 9 bases match TRBD1. V trimming: 4 bases; J trimming: 1 base; junction bases outside the gene matches: 4. The CDR3 contains 15 residues. Germline-derived CDR1 and CDR2 are MGHRA and YSYEKL. CDR3 coding DNA: TGCGCCAGCAGCCCCGGGGACAGGGATAACTATGGCTACACCTTC. Amino acid sequence: CASSPGDRDNYGYTF.